The rows below give T cell receptor beta chains drawn from one sample of a study of T cells in Graves' hyperthyroidism and ophthalmopathy. MiXCR, applied by TCRdb to the multiplex PCR reads, yields one record per CDR3 protein. The sample yields a few hundred thousand distinct CDR3 sequences, 13% to 15% seen once. Sample: blood. The receptors were sampled from a woman in her thirties or forties with Graves' hyperthyroidism that later progressed to Graves' ophthalmopathy. The CDR3 runs from the conserved cysteine through the conserved F or W. Some rows have no size entry. The others give once, few or many, or a class for an expanded clone.

clone_size j_call v_call cdr3_aa
many TRBJ2-1 TRBV10-3 CAIRKEDRVGNEQFF
many TRBJ1-5 TRBV10-2 CASRIDRDQPQHF
many TRBJ2-1 TRBV29-1 CSVSSIVLDEQFF
once TRBJ2-2 TRBV7-3 CASSLTSTGELFF
. TRBJ2-3 TRBV6-1 CASRRASTDTQYF
many TRBJ1-1 TRBV5-8 CASSVGPTGPLNTEAFF
. TRBJ2-2 TRBV3-1 CASSLGLAGATGELFF
few TRBJ2-4 TRBV28 CASSSTGGKNIQYF
many TRBJ1-6 TRBV2 CASMRDSESPLHF
. TRBJ2-2 TRBV4-1 CASSLGLAGYGELFF
many TRBJ1-2 TRBV12-3/TRBV12-4 CASSLETSQGYGYTF
. TRBJ2-3 TRBV7-2 CASSDGLVADTQYF
many TRBJ2-1 TRBV3-1 CASSQGRYSFWRETPYNEQFF
many TRBJ2-7 TRBV11-2 CASSSGNYEQYF
many TRBJ2-7 TRBV5-1 CASSVWWGLAGALLYEQYF
medium-sized TRBJ2-7 TRBV2 CASRGSYEQYF
many TRBJ2-1 TRBV6-1 CASSYTHGPFGEQFF
many TRBJ1-4 TRBV28 CASSSTGGGEKLFF
. TRBJ2-5 TRBV19 CASSIDRETQYF
many TRBJ1-4 TRBV6-1 CASRPRVWRVDEKLFF
few TRBJ2-5 TRBV10-2 CASSQTSGGPQTQYF
many TRBJ2-7 TRBV7-6 CASSASKGDEQYF
many TRBJ1-1 TRBV5-1 CASSDGADGMNTEAFF